The source of this TCR beta chain is a study of blood T cell repertoires in COVID-19. Study-wide context: Material from acute and convalescent COVID-19 was sourced from the United States, Italy and Spain. T cells, B-cell-depleted T cells, or PBMCs provided the cDNA or gDNA that served as material.

Trimming at V came to 5 bases and at J to 1 base, leaving 9 bases not matched to a gene. This CDR3 has 17 amino acids. The germline V gene encodes CDR1 MNHEY and CDR2 SMNVEV (reference sequence). Repertoires were generated with immunoSEQ multiplex PCR, while TCRdb's copy carries only in-frame clones and drops some. The sample contains almost 35,000 clones, nearly 80% of which appear only once. The chain carries TRBV27 and TRBJ2-3; TRBD2 matches at 10 bases. Sequences were obtained from peripheral blood. The clonotype was recovered from an elderly man with acute or convalescent COVID-19. CDR3 in amino acids: CASSLPGLAARTDTQYF. For the CDR3, the DNA is TGTGCCAGCAGTCTCCCTGGACTAGCGGCTCGCACAGATACGCAGTATTTT.